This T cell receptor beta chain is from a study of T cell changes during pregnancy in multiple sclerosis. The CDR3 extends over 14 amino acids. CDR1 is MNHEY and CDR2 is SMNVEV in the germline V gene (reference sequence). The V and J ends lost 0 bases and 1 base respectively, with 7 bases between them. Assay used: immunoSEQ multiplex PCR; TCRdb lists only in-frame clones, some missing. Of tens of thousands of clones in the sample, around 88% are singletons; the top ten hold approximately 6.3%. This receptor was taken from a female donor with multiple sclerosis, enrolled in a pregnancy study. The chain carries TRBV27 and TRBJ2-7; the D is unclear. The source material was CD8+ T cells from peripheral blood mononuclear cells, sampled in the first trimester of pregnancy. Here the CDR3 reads CASSLSGPSYEQYF. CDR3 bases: TGTGCCAGCAGTTTATCGGGCCCGTCCTACGAGCAGTACTTC.